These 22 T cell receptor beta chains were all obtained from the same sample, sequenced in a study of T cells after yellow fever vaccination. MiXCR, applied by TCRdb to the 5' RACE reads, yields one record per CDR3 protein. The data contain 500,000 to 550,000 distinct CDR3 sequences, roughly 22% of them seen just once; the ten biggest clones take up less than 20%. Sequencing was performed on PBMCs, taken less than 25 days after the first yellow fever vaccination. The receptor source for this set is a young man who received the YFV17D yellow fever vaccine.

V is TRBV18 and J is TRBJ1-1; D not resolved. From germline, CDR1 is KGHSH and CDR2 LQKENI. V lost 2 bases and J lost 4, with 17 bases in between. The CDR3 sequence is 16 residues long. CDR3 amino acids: CASSPVHQGGFTEAFF. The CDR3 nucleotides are TGTGCCAGCTCACCAGTACATCAAGGCGGGTTCACTGAAGCTTTCTTT.

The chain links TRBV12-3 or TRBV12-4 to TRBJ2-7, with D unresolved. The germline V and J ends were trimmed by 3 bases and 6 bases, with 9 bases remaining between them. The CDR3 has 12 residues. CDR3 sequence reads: CASSLPDREQYF. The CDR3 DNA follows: TGTGCCAGCAGTTTGCCGGATCGCGAGCAGTACTTC.

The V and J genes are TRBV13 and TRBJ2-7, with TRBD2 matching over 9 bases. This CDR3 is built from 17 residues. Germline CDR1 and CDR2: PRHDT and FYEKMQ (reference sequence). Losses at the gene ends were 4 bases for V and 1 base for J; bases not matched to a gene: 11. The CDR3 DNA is TGTGCCAGCAGCTCCAAGGATAGCGGGGGAGTTTCCTACGAGCAGTACTTC. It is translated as CASSSKDSGGVSYEQYF.

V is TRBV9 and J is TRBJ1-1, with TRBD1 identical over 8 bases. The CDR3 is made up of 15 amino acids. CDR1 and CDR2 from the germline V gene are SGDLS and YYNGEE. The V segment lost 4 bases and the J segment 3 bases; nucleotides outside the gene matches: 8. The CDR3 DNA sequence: TGTGCCAGCAGCCCCGACAGGGGTTGGGACACTGAAGCTTTCTTT. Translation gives CASSPDRGWDTEAFF.

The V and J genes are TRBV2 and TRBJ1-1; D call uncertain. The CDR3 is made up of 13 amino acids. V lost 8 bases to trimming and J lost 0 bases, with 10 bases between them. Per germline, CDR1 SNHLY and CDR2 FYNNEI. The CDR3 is CASAPPVNTEAFF. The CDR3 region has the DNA TGTGCCAGCGCCCCGCCCGTGAACACTGAAGCTTTCTTT.

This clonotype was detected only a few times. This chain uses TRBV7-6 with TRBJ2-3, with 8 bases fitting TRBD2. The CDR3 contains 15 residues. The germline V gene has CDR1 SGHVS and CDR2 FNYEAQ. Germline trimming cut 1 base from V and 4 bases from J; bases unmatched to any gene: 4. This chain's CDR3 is CASSLVPGGSDTQYF. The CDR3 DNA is TGTGCCAGCAGCTTAGTTCCGGGGGGGTCAGATACGCAGTATTTT.

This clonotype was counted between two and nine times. CDR3 region: CASSFRRYEQFF. The CDR3 DNA is TGTGCCAGCAGCTTTCGTCGGTATGAGCAGTTCTTC. The V and J genes are TRBV7-9 and TRBJ2-1; D unresolved. V was clipped by 3 bases and J by 8 bases, with 8 bases between them. Germline-derived CDR1 and CDR2 are SEHNR and FQNEAQ (reference sequence). The CDR3 is made up of 12 amino acids.

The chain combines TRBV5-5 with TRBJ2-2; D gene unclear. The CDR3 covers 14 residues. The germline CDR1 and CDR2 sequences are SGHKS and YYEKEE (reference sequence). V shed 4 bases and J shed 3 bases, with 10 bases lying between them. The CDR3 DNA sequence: TGTGCCAGCAGCCCGCGGATATACACCGGGGAGCTGTTTTTT. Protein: CASSPRIYTGELFF. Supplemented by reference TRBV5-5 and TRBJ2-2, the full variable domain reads DAGVTQSPTHLIKTRGQQVTLRCSPISGHKSVSWYQQVLGQGPQFIFQYYEKEERGRGNFPDRFSARQFPNYSSELNVNALLLGDSALYLCASSPRIYTGELFFGEGSRLTVL.

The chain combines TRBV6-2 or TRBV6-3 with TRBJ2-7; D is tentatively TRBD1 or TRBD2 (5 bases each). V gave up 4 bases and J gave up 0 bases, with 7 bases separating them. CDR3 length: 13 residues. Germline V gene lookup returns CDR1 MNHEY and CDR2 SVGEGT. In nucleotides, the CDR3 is TGTGCCAGCAGTTGGGGGAGCTCCTACGAGCAGTACGTC. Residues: CASSWGSSYEQYV.

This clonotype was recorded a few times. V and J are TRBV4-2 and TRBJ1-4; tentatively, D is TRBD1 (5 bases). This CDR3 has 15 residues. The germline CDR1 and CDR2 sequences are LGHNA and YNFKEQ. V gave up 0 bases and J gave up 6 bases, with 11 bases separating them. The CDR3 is CASSQERTKYEKLFF. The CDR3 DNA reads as TGTGCCAGCAGCCAAGAAAGGACAAAGTATGAAAAACTGTTTTTT.

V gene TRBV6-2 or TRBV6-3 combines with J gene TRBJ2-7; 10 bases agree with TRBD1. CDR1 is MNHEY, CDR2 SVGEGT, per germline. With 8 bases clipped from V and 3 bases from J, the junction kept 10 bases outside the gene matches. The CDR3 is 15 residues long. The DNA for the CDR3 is TGTGCCAGCTCCGAGGGGACAGGGGCCCTCTACGAGCAGTACGTC. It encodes CASSEGTGALYEQYV.

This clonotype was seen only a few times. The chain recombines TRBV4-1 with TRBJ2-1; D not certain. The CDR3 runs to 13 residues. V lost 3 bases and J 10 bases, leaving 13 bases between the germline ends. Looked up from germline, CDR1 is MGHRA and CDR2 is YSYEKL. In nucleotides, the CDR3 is TGCGCCAGCAGCCAGTCACTCGTCAGGGAGCAGTTCTTC. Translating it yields CASSQSLVREQFF.

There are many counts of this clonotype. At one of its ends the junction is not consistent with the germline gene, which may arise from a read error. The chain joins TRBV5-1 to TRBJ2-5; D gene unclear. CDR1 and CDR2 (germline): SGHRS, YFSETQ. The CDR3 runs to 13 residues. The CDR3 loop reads CASSRGLQETQYF. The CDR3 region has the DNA TGTGCCAGCAGCCGTGGGCTCCAAGAGACCCAGTACTTC.

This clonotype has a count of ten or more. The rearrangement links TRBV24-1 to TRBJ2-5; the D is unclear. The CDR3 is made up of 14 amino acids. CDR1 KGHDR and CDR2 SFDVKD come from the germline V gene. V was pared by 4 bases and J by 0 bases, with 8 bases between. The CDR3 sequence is CATSERRDQETQYF. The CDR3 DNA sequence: TGTGCCACCAGTGAAAGAAGAGACCAAGAGACCCAGTACTTC.

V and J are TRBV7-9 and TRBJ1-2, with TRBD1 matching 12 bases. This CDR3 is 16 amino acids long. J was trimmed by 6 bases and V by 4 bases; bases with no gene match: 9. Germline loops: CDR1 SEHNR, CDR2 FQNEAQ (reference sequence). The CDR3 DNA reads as TGTGCCAGCAGCTGGGGGACAGGGGGCGGATTGGATGGCTACACCTTC. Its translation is CASSWGTGGGLDGYTF. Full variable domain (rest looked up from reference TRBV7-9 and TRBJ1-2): DTGVSQNPRHKITKRGQNVTFRCDPISEHNRLYWYRQTLGQGPEFLTYFQNEAQLEKSRLLSDRFSAERPKGSFSTLEIQRTEQGDSAMYLCASSWGTGGGLDGYTFGSGTRLTVV.

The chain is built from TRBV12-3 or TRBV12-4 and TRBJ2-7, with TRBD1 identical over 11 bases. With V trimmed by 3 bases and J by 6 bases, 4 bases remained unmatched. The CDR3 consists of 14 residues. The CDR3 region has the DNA TGTGCCAGCAGTTTCGGGACAGGGGGTTCCGAGCAGTACTTC. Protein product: CASSFGTGGSEQYF.

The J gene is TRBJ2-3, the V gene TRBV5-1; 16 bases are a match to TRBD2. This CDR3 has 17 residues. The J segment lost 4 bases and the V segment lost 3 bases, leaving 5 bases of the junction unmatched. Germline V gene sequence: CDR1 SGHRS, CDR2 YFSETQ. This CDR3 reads CASSWGTSGGGADTQYF. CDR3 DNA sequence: TGCGCCAGCAGCTGGGGGACTAGCGGGGGGGGCGCAGATACGCAGTATTTT.

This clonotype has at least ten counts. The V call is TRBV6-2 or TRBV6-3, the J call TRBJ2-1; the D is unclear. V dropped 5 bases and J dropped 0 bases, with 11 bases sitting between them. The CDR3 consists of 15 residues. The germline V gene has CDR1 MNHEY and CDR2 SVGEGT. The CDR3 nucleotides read TGTGCCAGCAGTCCAAGTATGAGCTCCTACAATGAGCAGTTCTTC. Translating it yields CASSPSMSSYNEQFF.

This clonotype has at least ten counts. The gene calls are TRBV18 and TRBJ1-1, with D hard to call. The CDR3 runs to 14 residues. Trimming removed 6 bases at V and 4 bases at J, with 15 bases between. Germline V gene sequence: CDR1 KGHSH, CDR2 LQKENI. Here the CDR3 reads CASSPGGHSTEAFF. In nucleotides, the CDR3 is TGTGCCAGCTCTCCGGGCGGGCATAGCACTGAAGCTTTCTTT.

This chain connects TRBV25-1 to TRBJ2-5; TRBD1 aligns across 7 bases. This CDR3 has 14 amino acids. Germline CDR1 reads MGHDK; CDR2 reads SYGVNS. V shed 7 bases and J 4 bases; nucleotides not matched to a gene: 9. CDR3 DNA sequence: TGTGCCAGCAACCGACAGGGCCCGGGAGAGACCCAGTACTTC. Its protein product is CASNRQGPGETQYF.

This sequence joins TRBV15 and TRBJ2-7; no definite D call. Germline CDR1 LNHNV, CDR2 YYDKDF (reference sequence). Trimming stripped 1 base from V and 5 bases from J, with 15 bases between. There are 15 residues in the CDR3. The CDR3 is CATSRGCPNRNEQYV. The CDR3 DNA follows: TGTGCCACCAGCAGAGGTTGCCCTAACCGAAACGAGCAGTACGTC.

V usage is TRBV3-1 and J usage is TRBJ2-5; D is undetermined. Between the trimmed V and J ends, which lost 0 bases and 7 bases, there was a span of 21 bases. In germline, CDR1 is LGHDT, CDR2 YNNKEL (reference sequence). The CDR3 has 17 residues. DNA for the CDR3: TGTGCCAGCAGCCAAGATCTTAGGCGGCTCAACCCGGGGACCCAGTACTTC. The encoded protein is CASSQDLRRLNPGTQYF.